This TCR beta chain was sequenced in a study of blood T cell repertoires in COVID-19. Across the study: Collection of acute and convalescent COVID-19 samples took place in the United States, Italy and Spain.

The method was immunoSEQ multiplex PCR; TCRdb's version includes in-frame clones alone and lacks a portion of them. The repertoire holds over 200,000 clones, with roughly 87% as singletons. The material sequenced was peripheral blood. This TCR derives from a woman aged 30 to 39 with acute or convalescent COVID-19.

The CDR3: CASSSRGSNQPQHF. CDR3 nucleotide sequence: TGTGCCAGCTCATCCAGGGGGTCCAATCAGCCCCAGCATTTT. This rearrangement joins TRBV18 to TRBJ1-5; 7 nucleotides agree with TRBD1. Germline assignment: CDR1 KGHSH and CDR2 LQKENI. V lost 5 bases to trimming and J lost 3 bases; unmatched junction nucleotides: 4. The CDR3 sequence is 14 residues long. The whole variable domain, remainder taken from reference TRBV18 and TRBJ1-5, is NAGVMQNPRHLVRRRGQEARLRCSPMKGHSHVYWYRQLPEEGLKFMVYLQKENIIDESGMPKERFSAEFPKEGPSILRIQQVVRGDSAAYFCASSSRGSNQPQHFGDGTRLSIL.